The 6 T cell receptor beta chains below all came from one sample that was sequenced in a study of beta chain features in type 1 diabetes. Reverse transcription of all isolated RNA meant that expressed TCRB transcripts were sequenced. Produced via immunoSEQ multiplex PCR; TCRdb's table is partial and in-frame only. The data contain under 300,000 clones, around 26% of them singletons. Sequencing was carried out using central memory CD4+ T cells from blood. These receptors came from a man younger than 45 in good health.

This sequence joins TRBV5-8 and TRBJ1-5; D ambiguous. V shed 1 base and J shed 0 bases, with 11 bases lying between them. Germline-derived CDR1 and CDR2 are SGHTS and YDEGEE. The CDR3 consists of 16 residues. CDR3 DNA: TGTGCCAGCAGCTTGCTAGGGAGACTTAGCAATCAGCCCCAGCATTTT. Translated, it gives CASSLLGRLSNQPQHF.

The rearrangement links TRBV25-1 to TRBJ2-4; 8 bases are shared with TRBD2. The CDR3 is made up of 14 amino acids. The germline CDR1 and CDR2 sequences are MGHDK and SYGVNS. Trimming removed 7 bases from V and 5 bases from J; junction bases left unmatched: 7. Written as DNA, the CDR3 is TGTGCCAGCACGCCAGCGGGGGCCCAAAACATTCAGTACTTC. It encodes CASTPAGAQNIQYF.

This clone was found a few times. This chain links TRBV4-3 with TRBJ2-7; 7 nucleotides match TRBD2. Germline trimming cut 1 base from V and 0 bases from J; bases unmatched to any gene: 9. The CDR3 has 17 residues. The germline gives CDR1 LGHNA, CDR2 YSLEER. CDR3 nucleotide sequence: TGCGCCAGCAGCCAAGCTAGGGAGGCTAGCGGCTCCTACGAGCAGTACTTC. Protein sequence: CASSQAREASGSYEQYF.

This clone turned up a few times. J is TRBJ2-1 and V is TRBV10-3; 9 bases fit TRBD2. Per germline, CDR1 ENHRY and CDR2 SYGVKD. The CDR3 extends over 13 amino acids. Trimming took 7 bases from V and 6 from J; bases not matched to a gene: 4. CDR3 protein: CAITPGLANEQFF. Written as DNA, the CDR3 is TGTGCCATCACACCGGGACTAGCCAATGAGCAGTTCTTC.

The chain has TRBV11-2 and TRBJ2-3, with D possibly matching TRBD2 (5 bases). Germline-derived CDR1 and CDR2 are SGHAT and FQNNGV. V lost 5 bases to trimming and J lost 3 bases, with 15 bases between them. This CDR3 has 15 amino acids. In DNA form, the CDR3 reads TGTGCCAGCAGCCCAAACGGGGAGTGGACAGATACGCAGTATTTT. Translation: CASSPNGEWTDTQYF.

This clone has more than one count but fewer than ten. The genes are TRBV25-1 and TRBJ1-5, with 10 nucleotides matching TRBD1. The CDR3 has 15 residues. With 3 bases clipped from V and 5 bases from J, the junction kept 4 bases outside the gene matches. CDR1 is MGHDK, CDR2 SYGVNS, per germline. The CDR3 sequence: CASSDTGTGDQPQHF. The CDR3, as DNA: TGTGCCAGCAGTGATACGGGGACAGGGGATCAGCCCCAGCATTTT.